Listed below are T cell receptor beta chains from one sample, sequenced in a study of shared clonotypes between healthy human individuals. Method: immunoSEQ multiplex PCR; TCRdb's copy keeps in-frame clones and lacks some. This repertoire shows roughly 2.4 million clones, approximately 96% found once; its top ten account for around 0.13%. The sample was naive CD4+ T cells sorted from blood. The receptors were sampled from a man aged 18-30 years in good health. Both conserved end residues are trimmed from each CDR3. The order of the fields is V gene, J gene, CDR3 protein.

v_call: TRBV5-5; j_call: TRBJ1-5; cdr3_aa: ASSFEGRSQPQH
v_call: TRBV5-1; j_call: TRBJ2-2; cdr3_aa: ASSPGTPIGGELF
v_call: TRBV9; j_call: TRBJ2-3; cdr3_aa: ASSVAGTGGTDTQY
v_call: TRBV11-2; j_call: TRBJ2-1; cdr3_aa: ASSLDRVFNEQF
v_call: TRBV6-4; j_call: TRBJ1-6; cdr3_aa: ASRTGESTPLH
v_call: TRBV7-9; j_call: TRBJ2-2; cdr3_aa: ASSLVGQDTGELF
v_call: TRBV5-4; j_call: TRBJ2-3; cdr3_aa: ASSDAQVRSTDTQY
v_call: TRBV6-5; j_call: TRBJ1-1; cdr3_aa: ASSYSRQGRTEAF
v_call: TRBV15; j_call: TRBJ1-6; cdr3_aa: ATSRDLTRSWGPGSDSPLH
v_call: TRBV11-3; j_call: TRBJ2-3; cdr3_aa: ASSPHGTSTDTQY
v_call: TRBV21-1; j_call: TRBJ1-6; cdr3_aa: ASRTGARGDSPLH
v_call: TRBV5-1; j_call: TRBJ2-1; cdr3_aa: ASSLTGNEQF
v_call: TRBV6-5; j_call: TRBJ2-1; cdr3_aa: ASSSRRVVMNEQF
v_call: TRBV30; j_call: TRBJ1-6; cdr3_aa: AWSVQQGDPPLH
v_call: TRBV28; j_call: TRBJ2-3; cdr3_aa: ASSLPRRTNTQY
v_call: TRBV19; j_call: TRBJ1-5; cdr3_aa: ASSIDLTGRLPQH
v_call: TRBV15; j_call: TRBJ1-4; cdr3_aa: ATSRDSGGGSEKLF
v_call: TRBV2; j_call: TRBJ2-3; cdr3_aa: ASMGSTDTQY
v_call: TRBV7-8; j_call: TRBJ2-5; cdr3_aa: ASSFSLAVGVGETQY
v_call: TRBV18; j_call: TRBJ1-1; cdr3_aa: ASSPRVTEAF
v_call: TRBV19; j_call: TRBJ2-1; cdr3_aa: ASSIRERGDEQF
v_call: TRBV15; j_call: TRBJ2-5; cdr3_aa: ATSRALEETQY
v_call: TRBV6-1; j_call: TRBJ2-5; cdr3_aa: ASSEAWDWPETQY
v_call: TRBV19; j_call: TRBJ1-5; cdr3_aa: ASSTDRGNQPQH
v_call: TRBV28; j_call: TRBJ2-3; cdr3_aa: ASSSLGAVGTDTQY
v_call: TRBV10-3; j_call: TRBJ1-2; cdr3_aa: AISGTASNYGYT
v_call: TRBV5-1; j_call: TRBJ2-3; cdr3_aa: ASSLDWRGTDTQY
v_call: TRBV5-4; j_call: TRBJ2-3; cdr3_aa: ASSLGGGGPTDTQY
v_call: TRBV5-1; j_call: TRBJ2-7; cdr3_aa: ASSDPGLADYEQY
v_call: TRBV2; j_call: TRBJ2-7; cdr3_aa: ASRLAGTREQY
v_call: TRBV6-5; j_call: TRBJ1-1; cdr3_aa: ASSYSRAHRAEAF
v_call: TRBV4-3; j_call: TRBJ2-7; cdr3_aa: ASSQHTGGFSSYEQY
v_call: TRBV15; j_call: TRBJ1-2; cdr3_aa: ATSRESGVVGYT
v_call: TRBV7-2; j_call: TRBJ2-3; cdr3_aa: ASSLVGQGYTDTQY
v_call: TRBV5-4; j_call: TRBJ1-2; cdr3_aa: ASSLGDGGYYGYT
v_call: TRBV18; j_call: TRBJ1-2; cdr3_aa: ASTSVVGTNYGYT
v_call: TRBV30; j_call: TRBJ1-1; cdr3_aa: AWSVWDRLNTEAF
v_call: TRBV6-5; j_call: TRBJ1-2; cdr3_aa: ASSPGTDAPYGYT
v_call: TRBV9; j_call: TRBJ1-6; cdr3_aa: ASSVDQGYSPLH
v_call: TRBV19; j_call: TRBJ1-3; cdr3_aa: ASSSVGNTIY
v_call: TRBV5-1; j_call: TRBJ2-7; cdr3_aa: ASSRDRAEQY
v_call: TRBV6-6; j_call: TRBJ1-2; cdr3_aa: ASTQGRRGGYT
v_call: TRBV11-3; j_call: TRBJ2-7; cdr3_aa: ASSLRSGLGYEQY
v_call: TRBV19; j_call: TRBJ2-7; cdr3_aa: ASSSRGSGTYEQY
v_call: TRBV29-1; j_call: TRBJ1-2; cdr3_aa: SVRQGDYGYT
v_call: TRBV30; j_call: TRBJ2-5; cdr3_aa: AWSNIAGETQY
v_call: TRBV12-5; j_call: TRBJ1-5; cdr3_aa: ASGQDSQGNQPQH
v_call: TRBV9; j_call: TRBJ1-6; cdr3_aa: ASSVGTHNSPLH
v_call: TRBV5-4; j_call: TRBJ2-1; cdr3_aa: ASLREEGEQF
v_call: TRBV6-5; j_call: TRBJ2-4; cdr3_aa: ASKKLAGVWY